These 31 T cell receptor beta chains were sequenced from one sample in a study of control samples from healthy donors and cancer patients. The table came from immunoSEQ multiplex PCR; TCRdb's copy has only in-frame clones and leaves some out. The sample yields 150,000 to 160,000 clones, roughly 94% seen once. The sample comprised blood. The receptors derive from a man aged 35 to 55 in good health.

The chain links TRBV5-6 to TRBJ1-2, with D possibly being TRBD1 (6 bases). This CDR3 spans 13 amino acids. With 2 bases removed from V and 5 bases from J, the gap between germline ends came to 10 bases. CDR1 SGHDT and CDR2 YYEEEE come from the germline V gene. In nucleotides, the CDR3 is TGTGCCAGCAGCTTCGGGACACCGTATGGCTACACCTTC. It encodes CASSFGTPYGYTF.

This clone is a singleton in its sample. The chain joins TRBV7-9 to TRBJ2-5; D may be TRBD1 (5 bases). From germline, CDR1 is SEHNR and CDR2 FQNEAQ (reference sequence). The CDR3 covers 14 residues. Trimming took 5 bases from V and 4 from J, leaving 14 bases between them. CDR3 region: CASSPRARLETQYF. The CDR3 nucleotides are TGTGCCAGCAGCCCCAGGGCGAGATTAGAGACCCAGTACTTC.

V usage is TRBV10-3 and J usage is TRBJ1-2; D gene ambiguous. This CDR3 spans 12 amino acids. The germline CDR1 and CDR2 sequences are ENHRY and SYGVKD. V was clipped by 4 bases and J by 1 base, with 4 bases between them. The CDR3 here is CAISADNYGYTF. The CDR3 bases are TGTGCCATCAGTGCGGATAACTATGGCTACACCTTC.

V is TRBV28 and J is TRBJ2-5; TRBD1 agrees at 12 bases. This CDR3 region has 14 residues. CDR1 is MDHEN, CDR2 SYDVKM, per germline. The ends lost 7 bases at V and 5 bases at J; junction bases unmatched: 5. The CDR3 coding sequence is TGTGCCAGCACGCGGGACAGGGGGCATGAGACCCAGTACTTC. Protein sequence: CASTRDRGHETQYF.

This chain uses TRBV19 with TRBJ1-5; a weak D match, TRBD1 (5 bases). V was trimmed by 7 bases and J by 6 bases, leaving 19 bases between them. The germline gives CDR1 LNHDA, CDR2 SQIVND (reference sequence). The CDR3 runs 15 residues. CDR3 DNA: TGTGCCAGTACCCCGGGACCCCCGGAGGGTCAGCCCCAGCATTTT. This gives the protein CASTPGPPEGQPQHF. Combining the CDR3 with reference TRBV19 and TRBJ1-5 gives the whole variable domain DGGITQSPKYLFRKEGQNVTLSCEQNLNHDAMYWYRQDPGQGLRLIYYSQIVNDFQKGDIAEGYSVSREKKESFPLTVTSAQKNPTAFYLCASTPGPPEGQPQHFGDGTRLSIL.

V and J are TRBV7-8 and TRBJ1-2, with 9 bases matching TRBD1. The CDR3 totals 17 residues. CDR1 SGHVS and CDR2 FQNEAQ come from the germline V gene. The V segment lost 5 bases and the J segment 5 bases; nucleotides outside the gene matches: 15. The DNA of the CDR3 is TGTGCCAGCAGCCCGAGGACAGGGGCCGTTCCGACTTATGGCTACACCTTC. Encoded protein: CASSPRTGAVPTYGYTF.

V usage is TRBV28 and J usage is TRBJ2-7, with D perhaps TRBD1 (6 bases). Germline lookup yields CDR1 MDHEN and CDR2 SYDVKM. The V end was cut by 4 bases, the J end by 6 bases, with 16 bases between. The CDR3 has 14 residues. The CDR3 is CASSSTATGFEQYF. Written as DNA, the CDR3 is TGTGCCAGCAGTTCCACAGCTACAGGGTTCGAGCAGTACTTC.

The rearrangement links TRBV28 to TRBJ2-3; D might be TRBD1 (6 bases). The CDR3 spans 15 residues. Trimming took 2 bases from V and 2 from J, leaving 11 bases between them. Germline values: CDR1 MDHEN, CDR2 SYDVKM. In nucleotides, the CDR3 is TGTGCCAGCAGTTTAGGGGGCAGTGTCACAGATACGCAGTATTTT. Its protein product is CASSLGGSVTDTQYF.

This clone was counted once. The CDR3 region is CSASTRGQGSGGANVLTF. The CDR3 region has the DNA TGCAGTGCAAGTACTAGGGGGCAGGGCTCTGGTGGGGCCAACGTCCTGACTTTC. The chain couples TRBV20-1 to TRBJ2-6, with 7 bases aligning to TRBD1. The germline V gene encodes CDR1 DFQATT and CDR2 SNEGSKA (reference sequence). V shed 6 bases and J 3 bases; nucleotides not matched to a gene: 17. The CDR3 runs 18 residues.

This rearrangement joins TRBV5-8 to TRBJ2-3; 7 positions match TRBD1. Per germline, CDR1 SGHTS and CDR2 YDEGEE. Unmatched junction bases numbered 4, after V lost 0 bases and J lost 3 bases. The CDR3 has 15 residues. The CDR3 DNA reads as TGTGCCAGCAGCTTGGGACAGGGCCATACAGATACGCAGTATTTT. This gives the protein CASSLGQGHTDTQYF.

This rearrangement joins TRBV7-8 to TRBJ1-2; TRBD1 matches at 7 bases. Germline CDR1 SGHVS, CDR2 FQNEAQ. Trimming took 5 bases from V and 2 from J; bases not matched to a gene: 11. This CDR3 is 16 amino acids long. CDR3 in amino acids: CASSPVTGPNNYGYTF. DNA of the CDR3: TGTGCCAGCAGCCCGGTGACAGGGCCCAACAACTATGGCTACACCTTC.

The J gene is TRBJ1-5, the V gene TRBV28; no reliable D call. CDR3 length: 16 amino acids. The germline V gene has CDR1 MDHEN and CDR2 SYDVKM. V was pared by 5 bases and J by 3 bases, with 17 bases between. The CDR3 DNA follows: TGTGCCAGCAGTGTAATGTGGGGATCTGACAATCAGCCCCAGCATTTT. It is translated as CASSVMWGSDNQPQHF.

The CDR3 sequence is CASSISPTSSDEQYF. CDR3 bases: TGTGCCAGTAGTATAAGCCCCACCTCTAGCGACGAGCAGTACTTC. The chain combines TRBV19 with TRBJ2-7; the D gene is possibly TRBD2 (6 bases). Trimming removed 2 bases from V and 5 bases from J, with 16 bases in between. The germline V gene encodes CDR1 LNHDA and CDR2 SQIVND (reference sequence). This CDR3 region has 15 residues. Looking up the rest from reference TRBV19 and TRBJ2-7 gives the full variable domain: DGGITQSPKYLFRKEGQNVTLSCEQNLNHDAMYWYRQDPGQGLRLIYYSQIVNDFQKGDIAEGYSVSREKKESFPLTVTSAQKNPTAFYLCASSISPTSSDEQYFGPGTRLTVT.

In its sample, this clone was seen a few times. The genes are TRBV4-1 and TRBJ1-2; TRBD1 is a possible D gene (6 bases). V dropped 4 bases and J dropped 8 bases, with 32 bases sitting between them. Germline V lookup: CDR1 MGHRA, CDR2 YSYEKL. The CDR3 is made up of 19 amino acids. The CDR3, as DNA: TGCGCCAGCAGCCTGATGTATGGGGGCACGGCATTAGGGGTCTACGGCTACACCTTC. Protein sequence: CASSLMYGGTALGVYGYTF.

The rearrangement joins TRBV3-1 (or the pseudogene TRBV3-2) to TRBJ1-2; TRBD1 is a possible D gene (6 bases). The CDR3 contains 13 residues. Germline CDR1 and CDR2: LGHDT and YNNKEL (reference sequence). V was pared by 4 bases and J by 3 bases, with 9 bases between. CDR3 in amino acids: CASSPRQDYGYTF. The DNA of the CDR3 is TGTGCCAGCAGCCCCCGACAGGACTATGGCTACACCTTC.

V and J are TRBV2 and TRBJ2-1, with D possibly matching TRBD1 (6 bases). From germline, CDR1 is SNHLY and CDR2 FYNNEI. This CDR3 contains 14 residues. V was pared by 5 bases and J by 0 bases, with 8 bases between. In DNA form, the CDR3 reads TGTGCCAGCAGTAGGGACAACTCCTACAATGAGCAGTTCTTC. It codes for CASSRDNSYNEQFF.

This clone was detected only once. The chain has TRBV18 and TRBJ1-1; 8 bases align to TRBD1. There are 15 residues in the CDR3. The V gene end was trimmed by 5 bases and the J gene end by 1 base; junction bases not matched to a gene: 6. Germline V gene data show CDR1 as KGHSH and CDR2 as LQKENI. CDR3 residues: CASSFGTGGNTEAFF. The CDR3 DNA follows: TGTGCCAGCTCATTCGGGACAGGAGGGAACACTGAAGCTTTCTTT.

This chain links TRBV2 with TRBJ2-7; D not resolved. This CDR3 has 12 residues. The V end was cut by 4 bases, the J end by 3 bases, with 7 bases between. CDR1 SNHLY and CDR2 FYNNEI come from the germline V gene. The CDR3 spells CASSVAFYEQYF. In nucleotides, the CDR3 is TGTGCCAGCAGTGTAGCCTTCTACGAGCAGTACTTC.

The CDR3 spells CAWGQGSEAFF. CDR3 nucleotide sequence: TGTGCCTGGGGACAGGGGTCTGAAGCTTTCTTT. The chain has TRBV30 and TRBJ1-1; the match to TRBD1 covers 9 bases. This CDR3 region has 11 residues. The germline V gene encodes CDR1 GTSNPN and CDR2 SVGIG (reference sequence). The trim removed 5 bases at V and 6 bases at J, leaving 1 base unmatched.

A note on this clone: The junction shows a germline mismatch at one end, possibly a read error. CDR3 sequence: CASSFSGTNVLTF. CDR3 in DNA: TGTGCCAGCAGCTTCTCTGGGACCAACGTCCTGACTTTC. V gene TRBV7-9 combines with J gene TRBJ2-6; no clear D. Germline lookup yields CDR1 SEHNR and CDR2 FQNEAQ (reference sequence). CDR3 size: 13 residues.

V is TRBV6-2 or TRBV6-3 and J is TRBJ1-5; D not resolved. Germline CDR1 reads MNHEY; CDR2 reads SVGEGT. Trimming stripped 0 bases from V and 0 bases from J, with 3 bases between. CDR3 size: 14 residues. Here the CDR3 DNA reads TGTGCCAGCAGTTACTCGATTAGCAATCAGCCCCAGCATTTT. Translation gives CASSYSISNQPQHF.

This clone was found once. Other DNA sequences of this sample code for an identical CDR3. The chain carries TRBV5-1 and TRBJ2-6; D is unresolved. CDR1 and CDR2 (germline): SGHRS, YFSETQ. The CDR3 is 14 amino acids. V lost 0 bases and J 1 base, leaving 2 bases between the germline ends. The CDR3 protein is CASSLDSGANVLTF. In DNA, the CDR3 is TGCGCCAGCAGCTTGGATTCTGGGGCCAACGTCCTGACTTTC.

This rearrangement joins TRBV10-3 to TRBJ1-2, with D perhaps TRBD1 (5 bases). Germline V CDR1 and CDR2: ENHRY, SYGVKD. V dropped 2 bases and J dropped 6 bases, with 16 bases sitting between them. This CDR3 has 15 residues. For the CDR3, the DNA is TGTGCCATCAGTGAGCCCGGAGCGGGGGGGAATGGCTACACCTTC. Amino acid sequence: CAISEPGAGGNGYTF.

The chain uses TRBV19 and TRBJ1-2; unclear D gene. Germline V gene sequence: CDR1 LNHDA, CDR2 SQIVND (reference sequence). The CDR3 is 12 amino acids. V was trimmed by 6 bases and J by 6 bases, leaving 11 bases between them. The CDR3 reads CASRQWPDGYTF. As DNA, the CDR3 is TGTGCCAGTAGGCAGTGGCCTGATGGCTACACCTTC.

This chain uses TRBV7-2 with TRBJ1-1; D is uncertain. Germline loops: CDR1 SGHTA, CDR2 FQGNSA. Trimming shortened V by 5 bases and J by 5 bases, and 12 bases separated the two germline ends. CDR3 length: 13 amino acids. The CDR3 here is CASSRREKTEAFF. In DNA, the CDR3 is TGTGCCAGCAGCCGGAGGGAGAAGACTGAAGCTTTCTTT.

The chain combines TRBV6-5 with TRBJ2-3; the match to TRBD2 covers 8 bases. Germline CDR1 reads MNHEY; CDR2 reads SVGAGI. CDR3 length equals 15 residues. Trimming at V came to 10 bases and at J to 3 bases, leaving 12 bases not matched to a gene. The CDR3 loop reads CATSGSGGDTDTQYF. CDR3 coding DNA: TGTGCCACTTCCGGGTCCGGGGGGGATACAGATACGCAGTATTTT.

V usage is TRBV29-1 and J usage is TRBJ1-1; perhaps TRBD1 as D (5 bases). CDR3 length equals 11 residues. Germline V CDR1 and CDR2: SQVTM, ANQGSEA. The CDR3: CSSRGVEEAFF. CDR3 DNA sequence: TGCAGTTCCCGGGGGGTTGAGGAAGCTTTCTTT.

V and J are TRBV6-2 or TRBV6-3 and TRBJ2-1; 7 bases fit TRBD1. The CDR3 is made up of 13 amino acids. Per germline, CDR1 MNHEY and CDR2 SVGEGT. V shed 7 bases, J shed 15 bases, and the junction held 15 bases outside the gene matches. CDR3: CASTPNRDSRWFF. The CDR3, as DNA: TGTGCCAGCACCCCTAACCGGGACAGCCGGTGGTTCTTC.

This clone came up a few times. V gene TRBV30 combines with J gene TRBJ1-2, with a weak D call TRBD1 (6 bases). V lost 0 bases and J 2 bases, leaving 16 bases between the germline ends. The V gene's germline CDR1 is GTSNPN and CDR2 SVGIG (reference sequence). This CDR3 spans 16 amino acids. CDR3 bases: TGTGCCTGGAGTGTTCTGCCTGGGGGCCGGAACTATGGCTACACCTTC. Its protein product is CAWSVLPGGRNYGYTF.

This clone was seen once. This CDR3 is also generated by other DNA sequences in the sample. The CDR3 sequence: CASSLAGNTEAFF. CDR3 nucleotide sequence: TGCGCCAGCAGCTTGGCGGGGAACACTGAAGCTTTCTTT. V and J are TRBV5-1 and TRBJ1-1; D not resolved. The CDR3 is 13 residues long. Germline CDR1 is SGHRS and CDR2 is YFSETQ. V lost 0 bases and J 1 base, leaving 4 bases between the germline ends.

V and J are TRBV6-2 or TRBV6-3 and TRBJ1-6, with no clear D. The CDR3 has 16 residues. Trimming took 0 bases from V and 9 from J, leaving 15 bases between them. Looked up from germline, CDR1 is MNHEY and CDR2 is SVGEGT. The CDR3 protein is CASSYSLGESGSPLHF. CDR3 DNA: TGTGCCAGCAGTTACTCTCTTGGGGAATCAGGTTCACCCCTCCACTTT.